The 24 T cell receptor beta chains below were found in one sample sequenced in a study of cytomegalovirus exposure and HLA in healthy donors. Vbeta (60) and Jbeta (13) primers were used in the PCR. Profiled with immunoSEQ multiplex PCR; TCRdb holds only in-frame clones, not every one. This sample has about 120,000 clones, with 80% found just once. The sample was PBMCs. The source of these receptors is a man aged 50-59 years in good health and CMV-seronegative.

The genes are TRBV27 and TRBJ2-5; 11 bases map to TRBD1. The J segment lost 5 bases and the V segment lost 6 bases, leaving 11 bases of the junction unmatched. This CDR3 region has 16 residues. Germline V lookup: CDR1 MNHEY, CDR2 SMNVEV (reference sequence). CDR3 sequence reads: CASRWTGGAPAETQYF. The CDR3 nucleotides are TGTGCCAGCAGGTGGACAGGGGGCGCCCCGGCGGAGACCCAGTACTTC.

This clone has just a few counts. The V and J genes are TRBV2 and TRBJ2-7; the D is unclear. Germline V gene data show CDR1 as SNHLY and CDR2 as FYNNEI. The CDR3 totals 13 residues. Trimming cost V 7 bases and J 0 bases, with 10 bases left between them. CDR3 bases: TGTGCCAGCATGTTTGGCAGCTCCTACGAGCAGTACTTC. Translation gives CASMFGSSYEQYF.

This chain joins TRBV19 and TRBJ2-7; 8 bases fit TRBD1. The germline V gene encodes CDR1 LNHDA and CDR2 SQIVND (reference sequence). V lost 7 bases, J lost 2 bases, and 13 bases stayed unmatched. There are 16 residues in the CDR3. CDR3 in amino acids: CASTGQGAGGTYEQYF. As DNA, the CDR3 is TGTGCCAGTACCGGACAAGGTGCAGGGGGCACCTACGAGCAGTACTTC.

J is TRBJ1-5 and V is TRBV6-5; 8 bases line up with TRBD1. Germline values: CDR1 MNHEY, CDR2 SVGAGI. The V segment lost 6 bases and the J segment 5 bases; nucleotides outside the gene matches: 9. The CDR3 has 15 residues. CDR3 sequence (DNA): TGTGCCAGCAGCCTAGACAGGGGTAAGGATCAGCCCCAGCATTTT. Its protein is CASSLDRGKDQPQHF.

The gene calls are TRBV28 and TRBJ1-2, with 10 bases that match TRBD1. Germline V gene data show CDR1 as MDHEN and CDR2 as SYDVKM. The V gene end was trimmed by 7 bases and the J gene end by 2 bases; junction bases not matched to a gene: 7. This CDR3 comprises 15 residues. CDR3 coding DNA: TGTGCCAGCAATCGACAGGGGGCACAAAACTATGGCTACACCTTC. This sequence encodes CASNRQGAQNYGYTF.

In the case of this clone: The junction shows a germline mismatch at one end, possibly a read error. The chain has TRBV29-1 and TRBJ1-2; perhaps TRBD1 as D (6 bases). This CDR3 is 13 amino acids long. From germline, CDR1 is SQVTM and CDR2 ANQGSEA. CDR3 protein: CSVTDSANYGYPF. DNA for the CDR3: TGCAGCGTCACGGACAGCGCTAACTATGGCTACCCCTTC.

V is TRBV10-3 and J is TRBJ2-1; TRBD2 agrees at 8 bases. Germline CDR1 and CDR2: ENHRY and SYGVKD. The V and J ends lost 8 bases and 7 bases, in that order; junction bases with no gene match: 19. The CDR3 loop spans 17 amino acids. CDR3 nucleotides: TGTGCCATCGGGGGCCCTACTAGCGGAATGGGCGTAAATGAGCAGTTCTTC. This sequence encodes CAIGGPTSGMGVNEQFF.

V is TRBV10-3 and J is TRBJ2-5, with TRBD2 matching 7 bases. The CDR3 has 13 amino acids. Germline CDR1 and CDR2: ENHRY and SYGVKD. The V gene end was trimmed by 7 bases and the J gene end by 4 bases; junction bases not matched to a gene: 6. CDR3 in amino acids: CAIMGGRGETQYF. Here the CDR3 DNA reads TGTGCCATCATGGGAGGGCGAGGAGAGACCCAGTACTTC.

CDR3 loop: CASSLETSGANEQFF. Here the CDR3 DNA reads TGTGCCAGCAGCTTAGAAACTAGCGGAGCCAATGAGCAGTTCTTC. The V call is TRBV11-3, the J call TRBJ2-1; TRBD2 matches 8 bases. Per the germline V gene, CDR1 is SGHNT and CDR2 is YENEEA. With 0 bases clipped from V and 6 bases from J, the junction kept 4 bases outside the gene matches. This CDR3 comprises 15 residues.

This clone was seen a few times. This chain joins TRBV5-4 and TRBJ2-5, with D maybe TRBD1 (6 bases). V was trimmed by 1 base and J by 5 bases, leaving 12 bases between them. Looked up from germline, CDR1 is SGHNT and CDR2 is YYREEE (reference sequence). The CDR3 totals 14 residues. Here the CDR3 reads CASSLYREFETQYF. DNA of the CDR3: TGTGCCAGCAGCTTGTACAGGGAATTCGAGACCCAGTACTTC. The full variable domain, rest sourced from reference TRBV5-4 and TRBJ2-5, is ETGVTQSPTHLIKTRGQQVTLRCSSQSGHNTVSWYQQALGQGPQFIFQYYREEENGRGNFPPRFSGLQFPNYSSELNVNALELDDSALYLCASSLYREFETQYFGPGTRLLVL.

The V gene is TRBV6-6, the J gene TRBJ2-3; a possible D gene is TRBD2 (7 bases). This CDR3 contains 16 residues. Germline assignment: CDR1 MNHNY and CDR2 SVGAGI (reference sequence). Trimming pared 2 bases from V and 3 bases from J, leaving 15 bases between. The CDR3 coding sequence is TGTGCCAGCAGTTACAAGGGGGGGGCGCAGACAGATACGCAGTATTTT. As protein: CASSYKGGAQTDTQYF.

This rearrangement joins TRBV5-1 to TRBJ2-5; tentatively, D is TRBD2 (6 bases). The germline V and J ends were trimmed by 4 bases and 7 bases, with 14 bases remaining between them. Germline CDR1 reads SGHRS; CDR2 reads YFSETQ. This CDR3 region has 13 residues. The CDR3 DNA is TGCGCCAGCAGCCCGGTGGGGGGAACGACCCAGTACTTC. Translation gives CASSPVGGTTQYF. Combining the CDR3 with reference TRBV5-1 and TRBJ2-5 gives the whole variable domain KAGVTQTPRYLIKTRGQQVTLSCSPISGHRSVSWYQQTPGQGLQFLFEYFSETQRNKGNFPGRFSGRQFSNSRSEMNVSTLELGDSALYLCASSPVGGTTQYFGPGTRLLVL.

The chain combines TRBV29-1 with TRBJ2-4; D is unclear. This CDR3 has 11 residues. Germline CDR1 reads SQVTM; CDR2 reads ANQGSEA. V lost 6 bases and J lost 8, with 11 bases in between. The CDR3 reads CSVLSVDIQYF. The CDR3 bases are TGCAGCGTATTGTCCGTCGACATTCAGTACTTC. The full variable domain, completed using reference TRBV29-1 and TRBJ2-4, is SAVISQKPSRDICQRGTSLTIQCQVDSQVTMMFWYRQQPGQSLTLIATANQGSEATYESGFVIDKFPISRPNLTFSTLTVSNMSPEDSSIYLCSVLSVDIQYFGAGTRLSVL.

The chain employs TRBV7-9 and TRBJ1-4, with 9 bases lining up with TRBD1. The CDR3 has 15 amino acids. Germline V CDR1 and CDR2: SEHNR, FQNEAQ (reference sequence). With V trimmed by 6 bases and J by 5 bases, 7 bases remained unmatched. DNA of the CDR3: TGTGCCAGCAGTTCGCCGACAGGGGGGAATGAAAAACTGTTTTTT. This translates into CASSSPTGGNEKLFF. The full variable domain, with the rest looked up from reference TRBV7-9 and TRBJ1-4, is DTGVSQNPRHKITKRGQNVTFRCDPISEHNRLYWYRQTLGQGPEFLTYFQNEAQLEKSRLLSDRFSAERPKGSFSTLEIQRTEQGDSAMYLCASSSPTGGNEKLFFGSGTQLSVL.

This clone was observed a single time. This rearrangement joins TRBV5-1 to TRBJ1-1, with a possible D match to TRBD1 (5 bases). The CDR3 consists of 13 residues. V dropped 8 bases and J dropped 3 bases, with 14 bases sitting between them. CDR1 is SGHRS, CDR2 YFSETQ, per germline. CDR3 amino acids: CASMRRADTEAFF. The CDR3 bases are TGCGCCAGTATGCGCAGGGCTGACACTGAAGCTTTCTTT.

The CDR3 is CASSSLDRVFSTDTQYF. Written as DNA, the CDR3 is TGTGCCAGCAGTTCTCTGGACAGGGTATTTAGCACAGATACGCAGTATTTT. This chain connects TRBV28 to TRBJ2-3; 8 positions agree with TRBD1. V lost 4 bases, J lost 0 bases, and 9 bases stayed unmatched. The germline V gene has CDR1 MDHEN and CDR2 SYDVKM. CDR3 length: 17 residues.

This chain connects TRBV6-5 to TRBJ2-3; tentative D call: TRBD1 (6 bases). V was pared by 6 bases and J by 3 bases, with 16 bases between. The germline V gene has CDR1 MNHEY and CDR2 SVGAGI. The CDR3 consists of 15 residues. In DNA, the CDR3 is TGTGCCAGCAGCCTACAGGGCTCTTGGACAGATACGCAGTATTTT. It yields the protein CASSLQGSWTDTQYF.

This clone was seen a few times. The chain joins TRBV28 to TRBJ2-7; TRBD1 might be the D (6 bases). Germline CDR1 is MDHEN and CDR2 is SYDVKM. The CDR3 runs 13 residues. Trimming cost V 7 bases and J 4 bases, with 14 bases left between them. The CDR3 protein is CASKLAGEYEQYF. The DNA of the CDR3 is TGTGCCAGCAAACTGGCAGGGGAGTACGAGCAGTACTTC.

The V call is TRBV30, the J call TRBJ2-2; TRBD1 matches at 7 bases. CDR1 GTSNPN and CDR2 SVGIG come from the germline V gene (reference sequence). The CDR3 sequence is 16 residues long. The V and J ends lost 4 bases and 8 bases, in that order; junction bases with no gene match: 16. CDR3 nucleotides: TGTGCCTGGAATCCCAGGGGGACGCAAAGGCGGGGGGAGCTGTTTTTT. This codes for CAWNPRGTQRRGELFF.

In this sample, this clone turned up a few times. The chain employs TRBV25-1 and TRBJ1-1; the D gene is possibly TRBD1 (5 bases). V was shortened by 5 bases and J by 3 bases, with 16 bases between the two germline ends. Per germline, CDR1 MGHDK and CDR2 SYGVNS. The CDR3 consists of 15 residues. CDR3 protein: CASSSELSRDTEAFF. The CDR3 DNA follows: TGTGCCAGCAGTAGTGAACTCTCCAGGGACACTGAAGCTTTCTTT.

The chain recombines TRBV7-2 with TRBJ2-5; 9 nucleotides match TRBD1. The DNA end favors TRBJ2-7, so the J call may be wrong. The CDR3 loop spans 15 amino acids. CDR1 is SGHTA and CDR2 is FQGNSA in the germline V gene. CDR3 coding DNA: TGTGCCAGCAGCTTAGAGTGGGACAGGGTCTACGAGCAGTACTTC. It translates to CASSLEWDRVYEQYF.

The chain couples TRBV19 to TRBJ1-1; TRBD1 is a possible D gene (5 bases). Germline assignment: CDR1 LNHDA and CDR2 SQIVND (reference sequence). This CDR3 is 13 amino acids long. V lost 9 bases and J lost 5, with 16 bases in between. This CDR3 is CASTPGGGTEAFF. DNA for the CDR3: TGTGCCAGCACTCCCGGGGGTGGGACTGAAGCTTTCTTT. The full variable domain, completed using reference TRBV19 and TRBJ1-1, is DGGITQSPKYLFRKEGQNVTLSCEQNLNHDAMYWYRQDPGQGLRLIYYSQIVNDFQKGDIAEGYSVSREKKESFPLTVTSAQKNPTAFYLCASTPGGGTEAFFGQGTRLTVV.

The V and J genes are TRBV4-1 and TRBJ2-3; D might be TRBD1 (5 bases). V was clipped by 4 bases and J by 0 bases, with 8 bases between them. Germline CDR1 is MGHRA and CDR2 is YSYEKL. This CDR3 spans 14 amino acids. CDR3 sequence reads: CASSLGASTDTQYF. In DNA, the CDR3 is TGCGCCAGCAGCCTTGGGGCTAGCACAGATACGCAGTATTTT.

This chain joins TRBV6-1 and TRBJ1-2, with 8 bases matching TRBD1. Germline assignment: CDR1 MNHNS and CDR2 SASEGT. The CDR3 covers 14 residues. V lost 7 bases to trimming and J lost 5 bases; unmatched junction nucleotides: 9. The CDR3 DNA sequence: TGTGCCAGCAATCAGGACAGGGAGAGGTATGGCTACACCTTC. The encoded protein is CASNQDRERYGYTF.